A single sample gave rise to the 7 T cell receptor beta chains below, sequenced in a study of T cell responses to AZD1222 COVID-19 vaccine. Sequenced by immunoSEQ multiplex PCR; TCRdb stores in-frame clones only, minus some. The sample carries 100,000 to 140,000 clones, 92% recorded once. Specimen: peripheral blood, collected 28 days after the second AZD1222 dose. The receptors stem from an adult who received the AZD1222 COVID-19 vaccine.

The V gene is TRBV5-1, the J gene TRBJ2-1; unclear D gene. Germline V gene data show CDR1 as SGHRS and CDR2 as YFSETQ. The V gene lost 4 bases and the J gene lost 0 bases, with 14 bases spanning the gap. The CDR3 runs 16 residues. CDR3: CASSPATVSSYNEQFF. The DNA for the CDR3 is TGCGCCAGCAGCCCCGCTACAGTGAGCTCCTACAATGAGCAGTTCTTC.

The chain joins TRBV5-4 to TRBJ2-1, with D possibly being TRBD1 (5 bases). The CDR3 totals 15 residues. The germline CDR1 and CDR2 sequences are SGHNT and YYREEE (reference sequence). The V end lost 5 bases, the J end lost 2 bases, and 14 bases lay between the germline ends. The CDR3 spells CASSADTTAYNEQFF. The CDR3 DNA reads as TGTGCCAGCAGTGCGGACACGACCGCCTACAATGAGCAGTTCTTC. The complete variable domain, with remaining parts taken from reference TRBV5-4 and TRBJ2-1, reads ETGVTQSPTHLIKTRGQQVTLRCSSQSGHNTVSWYQQALGQGPQFIFQYYREEENGRGNFPPRFSGLQFPNYSSELNVNALELDDSALYLCASSADTTAYNEQFFGPGTRLTVL.

V and J are TRBV2 and TRBJ2-2; 12 bases align to TRBD2. Trimming at V came to 5 bases and at J to 4 bases, leaving 2 bases not matched to a gene. CDR1 and CDR2 from the germline V gene are SNHLY and FYNNEI. The CDR3 loop spans 15 amino acids. The DNA for the CDR3 is TGTGCCAGCAGTCGGACTAGCGGGACCACCGGGGAGCTGTTTTTT. It is translated as CASSRTSGTTGELFF.

The chain employs TRBV7-9 and TRBJ1-6, with a possible D match to TRBD1 (5 bases). The CDR3 contains 15 residues. The germline gives CDR1 SEHNR, CDR2 FQNEAQ (reference sequence). V was trimmed by 6 bases and J by 4 bases, leaving 13 bases between them. The CDR3 region is CASSQDQGYNSPLHF. The CDR3 nucleotides read TGTGCCAGCAGTCAAGATCAGGGATATAATTCACCCCTCCACTTT.

The chain has TRBV28 and TRBJ2-7; TRBD1 agrees at 8 bases. Germline V gives CDR1 MDHEN, CDR2 SYDVKM. Trimming cost V 5 bases and J 3 bases; bases outside gene matches: 9. The CDR3 has 15 residues. Here the CDR3 reads CASSVSTGASYEQYF. CDR3 in DNA: TGTGCCAGCAGTGTCTCGACAGGGGCAAGCTACGAGCAGTACTTC.

V usage is TRBV4-3 and J usage is TRBJ1-1; a possible D gene is TRBD1 (5 bases). Trimming removed 7 bases from V and 0 bases from J, with 15 bases in between. CDR3 length: 15 residues. Germline-derived CDR1 and CDR2 are LGHNA and YSLEER. The CDR3 loop is CASTEGRGLNTEAFF. The CDR3 bases are TGCGCCAGCACCGAGGGTAGGGGTCTGAACACTGAAGCTTTCTTT.

This chain connects TRBV5-3 to TRBJ2-7, with D possibly TRBD2 on 5 matching bases. TRBV5-3 belongs to the ORF category, with a function that is uncertain. The ends were cut back, 5 bases at V and 7 bases at J, with 13 bases in the middle. The length of the CDR3 is 12 residues. CDR3 residues: CARRDTRGEQYF. The CDR3 DNA is TGTGCCAGAAGAGATACCCGAGGGGAGCAGTACTTC.